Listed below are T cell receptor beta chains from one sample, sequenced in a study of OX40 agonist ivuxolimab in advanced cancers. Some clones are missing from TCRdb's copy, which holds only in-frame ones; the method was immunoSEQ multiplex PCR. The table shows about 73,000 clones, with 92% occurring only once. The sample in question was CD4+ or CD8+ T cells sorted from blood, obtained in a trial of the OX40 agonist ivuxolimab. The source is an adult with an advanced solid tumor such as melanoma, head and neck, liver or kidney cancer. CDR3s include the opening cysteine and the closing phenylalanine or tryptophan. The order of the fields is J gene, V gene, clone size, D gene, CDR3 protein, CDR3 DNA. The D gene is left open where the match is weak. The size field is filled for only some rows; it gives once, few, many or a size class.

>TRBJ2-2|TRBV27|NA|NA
CASSPGAVGELFF
TGTGCCAGCAGTCCTGGGGCGGTCGGGGAGCTGTTTTTT
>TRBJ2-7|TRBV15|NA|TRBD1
CATSSPPRGIYEQYF
TGTGCCACCAGCAGCCCCCCCAGGGGGATATACGAGCAGTACTTC
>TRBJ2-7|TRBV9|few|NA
CASSPGGRADEQYF
TGTGCCAGCAGCCCCGGGGGGCGGGCTGACGAGCAGTACTTC
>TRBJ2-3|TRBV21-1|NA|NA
CASSIGGTGSTDTQYF
TGTGCCAGCAGCATTGGGGGTACAGGGAGCACAGATACGCAGTATTTT
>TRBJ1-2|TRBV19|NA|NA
CASSIVGQYYGYTF
TGTGCCAGTAGTATAGTAGGACAGTACTATGGCTACACCTTC
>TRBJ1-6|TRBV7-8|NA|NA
CASSLAPPGAGSPLHF
TGTGCCAGCAGCTTAGCCCCTCCCGGAGCTGGGTCACCCCTCCACTTT
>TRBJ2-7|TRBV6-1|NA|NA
CASSEVPGFPYEQYF
TGTGCCAGCAGTGAAGTTCCAGGGTTCCCCTACGAGCAGTACTTC
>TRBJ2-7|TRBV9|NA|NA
CASSNSNYEQYF
TGTGCCAGCAGCAATTCGAACTACGAGCAGTACTTC
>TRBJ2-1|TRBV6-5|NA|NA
CASKFSLMDEQFF
TGTGCCAGCAAATTCAGTTTGATGGATGAGCAGTTCTTC
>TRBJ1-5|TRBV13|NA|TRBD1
CASSSATGGNQPQHF
TGTGCCAGCAGCTCTGCAACAGGGGGCAATCAGCCCCAGCATTTT
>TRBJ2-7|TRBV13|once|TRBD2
CASSSPGLAGNEQYF
TGTGCCAGCAGCTCCCCGGGACTAGCGGGGAACGAGCAGTACTTC
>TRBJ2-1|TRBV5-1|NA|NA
CASSLAGEFYNEQFF
TGCGCCAGCAGCTTGGCAGGGGAGTTTTACAATGAGCAGTTCTTC
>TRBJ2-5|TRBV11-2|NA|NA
CASSLEWDGETQYF
TGTGCCAGCAGCTTAGAGTGGGATGGGGAGACCCAGTACTTC
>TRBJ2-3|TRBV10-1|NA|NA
CASNGPTDTQYF
TGCGCCAGCAACGGACCCACAGATACGCAGTATTTT
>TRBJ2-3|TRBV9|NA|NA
CASLRGFGGHTDTQYF
TGTGCAAGCTTGAGGGGATTTGGGGGGCACACAGATACGCAGTATTTT
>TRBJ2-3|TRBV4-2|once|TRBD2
CASSPSGEETSGDPTDTQYF
TGTGCCAGCAGCCCCTCGGGGGAGGAGACTAGCGGGGACCCCACAGATACGCAGTATTTT
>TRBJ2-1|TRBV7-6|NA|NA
CASSLEGTNGWNEQFF
TGTGCCAGCAGCTTAGAGGGGACAAATGGCTGGAATGAGCAGTTCTTC
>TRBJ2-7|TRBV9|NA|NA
CASSPAAWGEQYF
TGTGCCAGCAGCCCAGCCGCCTGGGGCGAGCAGTACTTC
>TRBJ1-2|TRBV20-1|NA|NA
CSARRGADCFF
TGCAGTGCCCGGAGGGGGGCAGATTGTTTTTTC
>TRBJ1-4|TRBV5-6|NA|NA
CASSFVEIATNEKLFF
TGTGCCAGCAGCTTTGTAGAAATTGCAACTAATGAAAAACTGTTTTTT
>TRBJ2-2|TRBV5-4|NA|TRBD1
CASSLGQGTGELFF
TGTGCCAGCAGCCTGGGACAGGGCACCGGGGAGCTGTTTTTT
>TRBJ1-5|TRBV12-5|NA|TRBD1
CASGLVGQTGQYPSGNQPQHF
TGTGCTAGTGGTTTGGTAGGACAGACGGGACAGTACCCGTCGGGCAATCAGCCCCAGCATTTT
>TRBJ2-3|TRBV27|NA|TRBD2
CASSAPGGLTDTQYF
TGTGCCAGCAGTGCACCGGGGGGACTCACAGATACGCAGTATTTT
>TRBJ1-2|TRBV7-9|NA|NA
CASSPVLGGYGYTF
TGTGCCAGCAGCCCCGTGCTTGGGGGCTATGGCTACACCTTC